This T cell receptor (beta chain) comes out of a study of T cell changes during pregnancy in multiple sclerosis. The repertoire was sequenced with immunoSEQ multiplex PCR; TCRdb's copy has only in-frame clones and lacks some. The sample carries around 50,000 clones, 80% to 90% recorded once. The specimen comprised CD8+ T cells from peripheral blood mononuclear cells, sampled in the second trimester of pregnancy. The receptor's source is a female donor with multiple sclerosis, enrolled in a pregnancy study.

In DNA form, the CDR3 reads TGTGCCAGCAGCCCTAGCCTGAGCTCCTACAATGAGCAGTTCTTC. Amino acid sequence: CASSPSLSSYNEQFF. The chain is built from TRBV14 and TRBJ2-1, with D possibly matching TRBD2 (5 bases). This CDR3 region has 15 residues. Germline-derived CDR1 and CDR2 are SGHDN and FVKESK. V was trimmed by 4 bases and J by 0 bases, leaving 10 bases between them.